Each of the 21 T cell receptor beta chains below was sequenced from the same sample in a study of human T cells and chemical hapten exposure. MiXCR was run by TCRdb on the RACE reads, yielding one entry per CDR3 protein. In the table there are about 120,000 distinct CDR3 sequences, approximately 10% of which are singletons. Time point here: patch test 3, about 24 weeks after DPC sensitization. The treatment: therapeutic diphenylcyclopropenone sensitization with weekly scalp DPC. The material was whole blood, obtained in connection with sensitization to the hapten diphenylcyclopropenone (DPC). Receptors originate from a woman aged 50 to 60 with alopecia areata. Some clones in this sample may be carry-over from other donors' samples.

A remark on this clonotype: A much larger clone differs from this one at a single base, so this may be a read error. The chain employs TRBV20-1 and TRBJ2-3; TRBD2 aligns across 15 bases. V gave up 3 bases and J gave up 3 bases; unmatched junction bases: 7. CDR3 size: 17 residues. Looked up from germline, CDR1 is DFQATT and CDR2 is SNEGSKA (reference sequence). The CDR3 nucleotides read TGCAGTGCTAGGGGACTAGCGGGAGGAGTCAGGACAGATACGCAGTATTTT. Translated, it gives CSARGLAGGVRTDTQYF.

The V and J genes are TRBV28 and TRBJ2-5; D is unresolved. Germline V gene data show CDR1 as MDHEN and CDR2 as SYDVKM. CDR3 length: 14 amino acids. The V end lost 2 bases, the J end lost 1 base, and 8 bases lay between the germline ends. CDR3 sequence: CASSLARAQETQYF. Here the CDR3 DNA reads TGTGCCAGCAGTTTAGCGAGAGCCCAAGAGACCCAGTACTTC.

This clonotype showed up just a few times. The J gene is TRBJ1-3, the V gene TRBV12-3 or TRBV12-4; D may be TRBD1 (6 bases). Trimming shortened V by 4 bases and J by 4 bases, and 11 bases separated the two germline ends. The CDR3 runs to 14 residues. The CDR3 region has the DNA TGTGCCAGCAGTTACGCCGGGACAGGAAACACCATATATTTT. Translated: CASSYAGTGNTIYF.

This clonotype was seen repeatedly, ten times or more. This chain links TRBV19 with TRBJ1-6; D is ambiguous. Germline V gives CDR1 LNHDA, CDR2 SQIVND (reference sequence). The CDR3 length is 13 residues. With 4 bases removed from V and 12 bases from J, the gap between germline ends came to 13 bases. The CDR3: CASSRFTAEPLHF. CDR3 in DNA: TGTGCCAGTAGTAGGTTTACAGCGGAACCCCTCCACTTT.

The V gene is TRBV6-2 or TRBV6-3, the J gene TRBJ1-5; the match to TRBD1 covers 7 bases. The CDR3 spans 14 residues. Germline V gene sequence: CDR1 MNHEY, CDR2 SVGEGT. V lost 6 bases to trimming and J lost 0 bases; unmatched junction nucleotides: 2. The CDR3 spells CASRTGISNQPQHF. CDR3 sequence (DNA): TGTGCCAGCAGGACAGGGATTAGCAATCAGCCCCAGCATTTT.

This clonotype was recorded at least ten times. The rearrangement joins TRBV12-3 or TRBV12-4 to TRBJ2-1, with D perhaps being TRBD1 or TRBD2 (5 bases each). The germline V and J ends were trimmed by 5 bases and 7 bases, with 12 bases remaining between them. CDR3 size: 13 residues. The DNA of the CDR3 is TGTGCCAGCAGTCCCGGGGCCTTGAATGAGCAGTTCTTC. Protein sequence: CASSPGALNEQFF.

This chain uses TRBV5-4 with TRBJ2-3; D remains ambiguous. Looked up from germline, CDR1 is SGHNT and CDR2 is YYREEE (reference sequence). Trimming shortened V by 1 base and J by 4 bases, and 10 bases separated the two germline ends. CDR3 length equals 14 residues. Here the CDR3 reads CASSLIENADTQYF. The DNA of the CDR3 is TGTGCCAGCAGCTTGATTGAGAACGCAGATACGCAGTATTTT.

This clonotype was recorded a few times. This chain joins TRBV5-1 and TRBJ2-2; D uncertain. Germline CDR1 and CDR2: SGHRS and YFSETQ. CDR3 size: 14 residues. Trimming took 0 bases from V and 5 from J, leaving 8 bases between them. The CDR3 loop reads CASSLADGTGELFF. In DNA form, the CDR3 reads TGCGCCAGCAGCTTGGCCGATGGGACCGGGGAGCTGTTTTTT.

The sample holds a few counts of this clonotype. V gene TRBV20-1 combines with J gene TRBJ2-3; perhaps TRBD1 as D (5 bases). This CDR3 is 13 amino acids long. V was trimmed by 3 bases and J by 2 bases, leaving 9 bases between them. The germline V gene encodes CDR1 DFQATT and CDR2 SNEGSKA (reference sequence). CDR3 nucleotide sequence: TGCAGTGCTAGCCTAGGGGCCACAGATACGCAGTATTTT. Protein: CSASLGATDTQYF.

The genes are TRBV6-2 or TRBV6-3 and TRBJ1-1; D gene uncertain. The CDR3 covers 15 residues. Germline V gives CDR1 MNHEY, CDR2 SVGEGT. V gave up 5 bases and J gave up 5 bases, with 18 bases separating them. CDR3 in DNA: TGTGCCAGCAGTATCCTTTGGGCGGGTAGGACTGAAGCTTTCTTT. This codes for CASSILWAGRTEAFF.

This clonotype appeared a few times. The CDR3 region has the DNA TGTGCCAGCAGCTTAGTGGCGGGCTCCTACAATGAGCAGTTCTTC. It translates to CASSLVAGSYNEQFF. The gene calls are TRBV11-2 and TRBJ2-1; a possible D gene is TRBD2 (5 bases). The CDR3 contains 15 residues. V was cut by 1 base and J by 0 bases, with 7 bases left in between. Germline CDR1 SGHAT, CDR2 FQNNGV.

Many counts were recorded for this clonotype. The gene calls are TRBV7-2 and TRBJ2-5; TRBD2 matches at 7 bases. V lost 4 bases and J lost 1; bases outside the gene matches: 9. Germline V gene data show CDR1 as SGHTA and CDR2 as FQGNSA. This CDR3 comprises 16 residues. The DNA for the CDR3 is TGTGCCAGCAGCTCCTCTAGCGGAGCTGGCCAAGAGACCCAGTACTTC. Protein product: CASSSSSGAGQETQYF.

The table lists this clonotype with many counts. The rearrangement joins TRBV20-1 to TRBJ2-1; tentatively, D is TRBD2 (5 bases). Germline V CDR1 and CDR2: DFQATT, SNEGSKA (reference sequence). The CDR3 sequence is 13 residues long. Trimming stripped 4 bases from V and 9 bases from J, with 16 bases between. CDR3 loop: CSAIFGLSGEQFF. In nucleotides, the CDR3 is TGCAGTGCTATTTTCGGGCTAAGCGGTGAGCAGTTCTTC.

This chain uses TRBV6-5 with TRBJ1-1; D is unresolved. Trimming stripped 5 bases from V and 10 bases from J, with 11 bases between. The CDR3 consists of 11 residues. Germline CDR1 MNHEY, CDR2 SVGAGI. CDR3 sequence reads: CASSTDNRAFF. Written as DNA, the CDR3 is TGTGCCAGCAGTACCGACAATCGAGCTTTCTTT.

The gene calls are TRBV6-6 and TRBJ2-5; no firm D call. The CDR3 totals 15 residues. Germline loops: CDR1 MNHNY, CDR2 SVGAGI (reference sequence). The V end lost 4 bases, the J end lost 2 bases, and 14 bases lay between the germline ends. CDR3 loop: CASSSWAAPQETQYF. The CDR3 bases are TGTGCCAGCAGTTCCTGGGCGGCACCGCAAGAGACCCAGTACTTC.

This clonotype was counted between two and nine times. A much larger clone differs from this one at a single base, so this may be a read error. The chain combines TRBV20-1 with TRBJ2-5; 9 bases agree with TRBD1. CDR1 and CDR2 from the germline V gene are DFQATT and SNEGSKA (reference sequence). With V trimmed by 0 bases and J by 6 bases, 8 bases remained unmatched. This CDR3 is 15 amino acids long. The CDR3 sequence is CSARDGQGSRKTQYF. As DNA, the CDR3 is TGCAGTGCTAGAGATGGACAGGGGAGTAGAAAGACCCAGTACTTC.

This clonotype came up many times. V usage is TRBV7-2 and J usage is TRBJ2-1; D is unresolved. The CDR3 totals 12 residues. Looked up from germline, CDR1 is SGHTA and CDR2 is FQGNSA. Trimming left V 5 bases short and J 2 bases short, with 4 bases between. The CDR3 sequence is CASSAAYNEQFF. The CDR3 region has the DNA TGTGCCAGCAGCGCTGCCTACAATGAGCAGTTCTTC.

The chain combines TRBV20-1 with TRBJ1-1, with TRBD1 as a possible D gene (5 bases). The germline V and J ends were trimmed by 3 bases and 4 bases, with 21 bases remaining between them. This CDR3 region has 16 residues. Germline V gene lookup returns CDR1 DFQATT and CDR2 SNEGSKA (reference sequence). CDR3 amino acids: CSASRPINRLSTEAFF. In DNA, the CDR3 is TGCAGTGCTAGTCGGCCGATAAACAGGTTGAGCACTGAAGCTTTCTTT.

This clonotype has ten or more counts. The chain carries TRBV20-1 and TRBJ2-7; 8 bases agree with TRBD2. CDR3 length: 14 residues. Trimming at V came to 6 bases and at J to 1 base, leaving 8 bases not matched to a gene. Per the germline V gene, CDR1 is DFQATT and CDR2 is SNEGSKA (reference sequence). This chain's CDR3 is CSAPPTSASYEQYF. DNA for the CDR3: TGCAGTGCCCCCCCGACTAGCGCATCCTACGAGCAGTACTTC.

This clonotype was observed a few times. This chain connects TRBV20-1 to TRBJ2-3, with a possible D match to TRBD1 (5 bases). Trimming cost V 3 bases and J 2 bases, with 18 bases left between them. This CDR3 has 16 amino acids. CDR1 and CDR2 (germline): DFQATT, SNEGSKA (reference sequence). The DNA of the CDR3 is TGCAGTGCTAGCGCACGGCAGTTGGGGCCCACAGATACGCAGTATTTT. It encodes CSASARQLGPTDTQYF.

The chain is built from TRBV7-2 and TRBJ1-5; 8 bases line up with TRBD1. The germline gives CDR1 SGHTA, CDR2 FQGNSA. J gave up 7 bases and V 4 bases, and 9 bases lay outside the gene matches. The CDR3 extends over 15 amino acids. DNA of the CDR3: TGTGCCAGCAGCTCCCGTACAGGGGGTTCCCAGCCCCAGCATTTT. Encoded protein: CASSSRTGGSQPQHF.